A single sample is the source of the 22 T cell receptor beta chains below, sequenced in a study of blood T cell repertoires in COVID-19. Libraries were prepared by immunoSEQ multiplex PCR; TCRdb keeps only in-frame clonotypes and omits some of them. The data show more than 95,000 clones, about 80% seen once. Sequencing used peripheral blood. The receptors derive from a man between 65 and 85 years old with active or convalescent COVID-19.

This chain joins TRBV24-1 and TRBJ2-3; a weak D match, TRBD1 (6 bases). Germline V gives CDR1 KGHDR, CDR2 SFDVKD. The V end was cut by 4 bases, the J end by 0 bases, with 7 bases between. The CDR3 is 14 residues long. CDR3 region: CATSETGSTDTQYF. CDR3 bases: TGTGCCACCAGTGAGACAGGTAGCACAGATACGCAGTATTTT.

CDR3 sequence reads: CASSPSSGGAYEQYF. The CDR3 nucleotides read TGTGCCAGCAGCCCGAGTAGCGGGGGAGCTTACGAGCAGTACTTC. The genes are TRBV7-2 and TRBJ2-7; 9 nucleotides agree with TRBD2. CDR1 is SGHTA and CDR2 is FQGNSA in the germline V gene. This CDR3 is 15 amino acids long. Losses at the gene ends were 5 bases for V and 4 bases for J; bases not matched to a gene: 9.

The chain uses TRBV18 and TRBJ1-1; D gene uncertain. V gave up 6 bases and J gave up 0 bases, with 20 bases separating them. The CDR3 runs to 17 residues. CDR1 and CDR2 (germline): KGHSH, LQKENI. DNA for the CDR3: TGTGCCAGCTCTGATCTATCCGGGAGGACGCTGAACACTGAAGCTTTCTTT. Protein product: CASSDLSGRTLNTEAFF.

V and J are TRBV27 and TRBJ1-2, with 9 bases fitting TRBD1. With 5 bases clipped from V and 3 bases from J, the junction kept 13 bases outside the gene matches. This CDR3 comprises 17 residues. Germline V gene sequence: CDR1 MNHEY, CDR2 SMNVEV (reference sequence). For the CDR3, the DNA is TGTGCCAGCAGTACTAACACCCTAACAGGGGGCTACTATGGCTACACCTTC. This encodes CASSTNTLTGGYYGYTF.

V is TRBV5-1 and J is TRBJ1-4; maybe TRBD1 (5 bases). The CDR3 length is 14 residues. Trimming took off 2 bases at V and 8 bases at J, with 13 bases between the two ends. The germline V gene encodes CDR1 SGHRS and CDR2 YFSETQ. The CDR3 protein is CASSFRDGGEKLFF. CDR3 coding DNA: TGCGCCAGCAGCTTCAGGGACGGGGGAGAAAAACTGTTTTTT.

This clone has only a few counts. CDR3 sequence (DNA): TGTGCCAGCAGCGCACGGGGGTACTACTACAATGAGCAGTTCTTC. Translating gives CASSARGYYYNEQFF. V usage is TRBV28 and J usage is TRBJ2-1; a weak D match, TRBD2 (6 bases). Looked up from germline, CDR1 is MDHEN and CDR2 is SYDVKM. The CDR3 loop spans 15 amino acids. V lost 6 bases, J lost 3 bases, and 15 bases lay in between.

This chain uses TRBV5-5 with TRBJ2-4; 12 bases line up with TRBD1. The length of the CDR3 is 15 residues. The V gene end was trimmed by 0 bases and the J gene end by 15 bases; junction bases not matched to a gene: 10. CDR1 is SGHKS, CDR2 YYEKEE, per germline (reference sequence). CDR3 nucleotides: TGTGCCAGCAGCTTGGCCGGGACAGGGGGCCGCCAGGGGTACTTC. Residues: CASSLAGTGGRQGYF. The whole variable domain, filled in from reference TRBV5-5 and TRBJ2-4, reads DAGVTQSPTHLIKTRGQQVTLRCSPISGHKSVSWYQQVLGQGPQFIFQYYEKEERGRGNFPDRFSARQFPNYSSELNVNALLLGDSALYLCASSLAGTGGRQGYFGAGTRLSVL.

V is TRBV29-1 and J is TRBJ2-1; 7 positions agree with TRBD2. Germline values: CDR1 SQVTM, CDR2 ANQGSEA. Unmatched junction bases numbered 8, after V lost 7 bases and J lost 2 bases. The length of the CDR3 is 14 residues. The CDR3 DNA reads TGCAGCGCAGTAGCTAGCGGCACCTACAATGAGCAGTTCTTC. As protein: CSAVASGTYNEQFF.

CDR3 coding DNA: TGTGCCAGCAGCTTACGAGGGAGGGCGAACACCGGGGAGCTGTTTTTT. This codes for CASSLRGRANTGELFF. The chain uses TRBV7-8 and TRBJ2-2; TRBD2 matches at 7 bases. CDR1 is SGHVS and CDR2 is FQNEAQ in the germline V gene. The CDR3 consists of 16 residues. J gave up 0 bases and V 2 bases, and 3 bases lay outside the gene matches.

The chain recombines TRBV3-1 (or the pseudogene TRBV3-2) with TRBJ2-2; D is perhaps TRBD2 (7 bases). Per the germline V gene, CDR1 is LGHDT and CDR2 is YNNKEL (reference sequence). There are 15 residues in the CDR3. Trimming left V 4 bases short and J 5 bases short, with 14 bases between. Here the CDR3 DNA reads TGTGCCAGCAGCCGGGGGGGGGCCCGAACCGGGGAGCTGTTTTTT. Its protein is CASSRGGARTGELFF.

This sequence joins TRBV9 and TRBJ1-1; possibly TRBD1 for D (5 bases). CDR3 length equals 16 residues. With 0 bases removed from V and 1 base from J, the gap between germline ends came to 13 bases. Germline V gene lookup returns CDR1 SGDLS and CDR2 YYNGEE. Written as DNA, the CDR3 is TGTGCCAGCAGCGTAGATTCAGGGTACCCGAACACTGAAGCTTTCTTT. It encodes CASSVDSGYPNTEAFF. The full variable domain, completed using reference TRBV9 and TRBJ1-1, is DSGVTQTPKHLITATGQRVTLRCSPRSGDLSVYWYQQSLDQGLQFLIQYYNGEERAKGNILERFSAQQFPDLHSELNLSSLELGDSALYFCASSVDSGYPNTEAFFGQGTRLTVV.

The V gene is TRBV5-1, the J gene TRBJ1-2, with D maybe TRBD1 (6 bases). The CDR3 totals 13 residues. Trimming stripped 4 bases from V and 7 bases from J, with 14 bases between. Looked up from germline, CDR1 is SGHRS and CDR2 is YFSETQ. The CDR3 bases are TGCGCCAGCAGCACCGCAGGGGAGGGTGGCTACACCTTC. Protein sequence: CASSTAGEGGYTF. Based on the CDR3 plus reference TRBV5-1 and TRBJ1-2, the full variable domain is KAGVTQTPRYLIKTRGQQVTLSCSPISGHRSVSWYQQTPGQGLQFLFEYFSETQRNKGNFPGRFSGRQFSNSRSEMNVSTLELGDSALYLCASSTAGEGGYTFGSGTRLTVV.

J is TRBJ2-3 and V is TRBV11-2, with D tentatively TRBD1 (6 bases). The CDR3 loop spans 14 amino acids. Per the germline V gene, CDR1 is SGHAT and CDR2 is FQNNGV. Deletions cut 2 bases from V and 3 bases from J, with 9 bases between. The CDR3 protein is CASSLTGLTDTQYF. Here the CDR3 DNA reads TGTGCCAGCAGCTTAACAGGGCTGACAGATACGCAGTATTTT.

The CDR3 region has the DNA TGTGCCAGCAGCTTACAGGGGGCTCAGCCCCAGCATTTT. Protein sequence: CASSLQGAQPQHF. J is TRBJ1-5 and V is TRBV7-9; TRBD1 matches 8 bases. There are 13 residues in the CDR3. J gave up 6 bases and V 2 bases, and 0 bases lay outside the gene matches. Looked up from germline, CDR1 is SEHNR and CDR2 is FQNEAQ (reference sequence).

The chain is built from TRBV27 and TRBJ2-5, with TRBD2 identical over 8 bases. CDR3 length equals 14 residues. The V and J ends lost 4 bases and 3 bases, in that order; junction bases with no gene match: 4. The germline CDR1 and CDR2 sequences are MNHEY and SMNVEV (reference sequence). CDR3 region: CASSSGLEKETQYF. CDR3 in DNA: TGTGCCAGCAGTTCGGGACTAGAAAAAGAGACCCAGTACTTC.

This chain uses TRBV5-1 with TRBJ1-2; 9 bases are shared with TRBD1. V lost 4 bases and J lost 4; bases outside the gene matches: 8. The CDR3 runs to 15 residues. Germline V CDR1 and CDR2: SGHRS, YFSETQ. CDR3 sequence reads: CASSTRQGDSYGYTF. For the CDR3, the DNA is TGCGCCAGCAGCACGAGACAGGGGGATAGCTATGGCTACACCTTC. The whole variable domain, filled in from reference TRBV5-1 and TRBJ1-2, reads KAGVTQTPRYLIKTRGQQVTLSCSPISGHRSVSWYQQTPGQGLQFLFEYFSETQRNKGNFPGRFSGRQFSNSRSEMNVSTLELGDSALYLCASSTRQGDSYGYTFGSGTRLTVV.

CDR3 amino acids: CASSLAGDRQETQYF. The CDR3 DNA reads TGTGCCAGCAGCCTCGCCGGCGACAGGCAAGAGACCCAGTACTTC. The chain links TRBV11-3 to TRBJ2-5, with D perhaps TRBD1 (6 bases). This CDR3 comprises 15 residues. Germline-derived CDR1 and CDR2 are SGHNT and YENEEA. V lost 5 bases and J lost 2, with 15 bases in between.

This clone showed up just a few times. V usage is TRBV6-1 and J usage is TRBJ1-5; D ambiguous. The CDR3 length is 13 residues. V lost 3 bases, J lost 2 bases, and 5 bases lay in between. Germline CDR1 and CDR2: MNHNS and SASEGT. The CDR3 sequence is CASSDQGNQPQHF. The CDR3 coding sequence is TGTGCCAGCAGTGACCAGGGCAATCAGCCCCAGCATTTT.

Written as DNA, the CDR3 is TGTGCCAGCAGTGGCCGACAGGGACGTCAGCGGAACACTGAAGCTTTCTTT. Its protein is CASSGRQGRQRNTEAFF. The chain couples TRBV2 to TRBJ1-1; 7 bases map to TRBD1. The germline V gene has CDR1 SNHLY and CDR2 FYNNEI. The CDR3 contains 17 residues. V was clipped by 4 bases and J by 1 base; unmatched bases: 12.

CDR3 sequence reads: CASSQGSGGATDTQYF. CDR3 bases: TGTGCCAGCAGCCAAGGCAGCGGGGGGGCCACAGATACGCAGTATTTT. The chain links TRBV4-2 to TRBJ2-3, with 10 bases that match TRBD2. Trimming at V came to 1 base and at J to 2 bases, leaving 3 bases not matched to a gene. The CDR3 is made up of 16 amino acids. Germline loops: CDR1 LGHNA, CDR2 YNFKEQ.

V is TRBV27 and J is TRBJ2-2; 9 bases fit TRBD2. V was pared by 3 bases and J by 5 bases, with 4 bases of the junction left unmatched. Germline CDR1 MNHEY, CDR2 SMNVEV (reference sequence). The CDR3 length is 15 residues. CDR3 protein: CASSFSTSGTGELFF. The DNA for the CDR3 is TGTGCCAGCAGTTTTTCTACTAGCGGGACCGGGGAGCTGTTTTTT.

This chain links TRBV6-5 with TRBJ1-2, with D unclear. Germline V CDR1 and CDR2: MNHEY, SVGAGI. Trimming took 4 bases from V and 2 from J, leaving 11 bases between them. The CDR3 covers 14 residues. CDR3 region: CASSSIPVNYGYTF. The CDR3, as DNA: TGTGCCAGCAGTTCCATCCCGGTCAACTATGGCTACACCTTC.